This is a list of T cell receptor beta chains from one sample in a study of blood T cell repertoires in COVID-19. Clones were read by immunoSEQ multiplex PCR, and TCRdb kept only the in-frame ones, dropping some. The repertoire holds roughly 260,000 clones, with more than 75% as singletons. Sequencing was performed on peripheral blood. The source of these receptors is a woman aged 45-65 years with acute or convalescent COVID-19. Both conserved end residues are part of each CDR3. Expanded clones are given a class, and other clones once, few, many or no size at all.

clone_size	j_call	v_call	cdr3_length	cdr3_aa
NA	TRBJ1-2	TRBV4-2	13	CASSQASGDGYTF
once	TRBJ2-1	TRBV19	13	CASSGTFITEQFF
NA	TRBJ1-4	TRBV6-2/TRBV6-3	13	CASSLRGGEKLFF
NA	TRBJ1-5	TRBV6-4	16	CASSDPDKKGSQPQHF
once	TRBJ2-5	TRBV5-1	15	CASSRGTSGKETQYF
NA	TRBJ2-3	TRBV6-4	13	CASSVVQTDTQYF
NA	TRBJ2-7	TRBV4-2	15	CASSQEVLAGVEQYF
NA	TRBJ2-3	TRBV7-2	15	CASSLNLAGFDTQYF
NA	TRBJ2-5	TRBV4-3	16	CASSQDGRALGETQYF
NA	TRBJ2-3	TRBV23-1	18	CASSPSRTSGTGTDTQYF
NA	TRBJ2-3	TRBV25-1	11	CASSLTDTQYF
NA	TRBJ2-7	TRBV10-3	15	CAISSFGTGVGEQYF
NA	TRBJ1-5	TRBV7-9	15	CASSLGQGREQPQHF
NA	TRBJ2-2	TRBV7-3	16	CASSLTSAANTGELFF
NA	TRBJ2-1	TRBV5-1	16	CASSLTAGGSYNEQFF
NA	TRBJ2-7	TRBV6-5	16	CASSYSTPGRDYEQYF
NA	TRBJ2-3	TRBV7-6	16	CASSARLAGGTDTQYF
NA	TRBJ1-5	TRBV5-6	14	CASSLGQANQPQHF
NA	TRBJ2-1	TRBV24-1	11	CAITGGNEQFF
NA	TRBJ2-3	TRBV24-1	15	CATSPTGGSTDTQYF
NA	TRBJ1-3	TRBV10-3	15	CAISESTGSGNTIYF
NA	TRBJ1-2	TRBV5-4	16	CASSNPGTGSTYGYTF
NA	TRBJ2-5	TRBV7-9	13	CASSRGQSETQYF
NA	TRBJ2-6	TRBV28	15	CASSFSHTGANVLTF
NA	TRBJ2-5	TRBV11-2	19	CASSLAWATGAGAQETQYF
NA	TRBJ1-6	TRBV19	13	CASSMGQNSPLHF
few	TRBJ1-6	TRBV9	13	CASSVGGYSPLHF
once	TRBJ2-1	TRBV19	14	CASQESRGQGEQFF
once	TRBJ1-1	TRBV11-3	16	CASSRRPGQGNTEAFF
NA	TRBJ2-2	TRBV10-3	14	CATRQGGGTGELFF
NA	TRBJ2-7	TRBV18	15	CASSPPGTGRYEQYF
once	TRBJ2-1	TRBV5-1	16	CASTPRPGLSYNEQFF
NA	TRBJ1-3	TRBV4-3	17	CASSQAAAVTSGNTIYF
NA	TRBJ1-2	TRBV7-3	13	CASSLGGSYGYTF
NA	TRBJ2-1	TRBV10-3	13	CAIGLAGQADPFF
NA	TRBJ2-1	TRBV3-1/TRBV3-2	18	CASSQGGASGRSYNEQFF
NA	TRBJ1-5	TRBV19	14	CASSIRDRNQPQHF
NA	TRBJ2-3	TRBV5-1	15	CASKVAGENTDTQYF
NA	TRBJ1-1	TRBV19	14	CASSDRTGGGEAFF
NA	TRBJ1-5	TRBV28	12	CASRGGDQPQHF
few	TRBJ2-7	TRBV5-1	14	CASSLQASTYEQYF
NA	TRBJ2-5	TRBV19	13	CASLPPDQETQYF
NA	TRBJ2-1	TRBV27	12	CASSLPEGEQFF